Each of the 28 T cell receptor beta chains below was sequenced from the same sample in a study of tumor-infiltrating lymphocytes in primary liver carcinoma (dated by TCRdb to about 2017). Blood RNA was extracted from unsorted whole blood with TRIzol reagent; germline DNA came from the DNeasy Blood & Tissue kit. Sequencing was performed on an Illumina HiSeq 2500. TCRbeta-specific cDNA was reverse-transcribed from around 500 ng total RNA using a constant-region primer and ProtoScript II reverse transcriptase. Three nested multiplex PCR rounds, following a slightly modified ARM-PCR procedure, were used to build the TCRbeta libraries. Multiplex TRBV1-TRBV30 forward primers and a Cbeta reverse primer were used in the first two PCR rounds, each of which was run for around 10 cycles. TCRdb ran its own pipeline on the public reads, namely fastp trimming at Q25 and MiXCR clone calling, and kept in-frame beta chains. Rows with one shared CDR3 protein collapse into an entry with the most common genes and DNA. The sample table holds 300,000 to 350,000 distinct CDR3 sequences, of which 45% to 70% were seen once. The leading ten clones occupy about a sixth of the sample.

Sequencing was done on a sample of peripheral blood. Receptors were obtained from a woman aged 30 to 39 with primary liver carcinoma and hepatitis B virus infection.

This clonotype was counted once. One end of the junction is discordant with germline, which a read error may explain. The DNA of the CDR3 is TGCAGCGTCAGGACAGGGAGGCTGAATACGCAATATTTT. Encoded protein: CSVRTGRLNTQYF. V and J are TRBV29-1 and TRBJ2-3, with 8 bases identical to TRBD1. There are 13 residues in the CDR3. Germline V CDR1 and CDR2: SQVTM, ANQGSEA.

As concerns this clonotype: One end of the junction is discordant with germline, which a read error may explain. The chain combines TRBV6-2 or TRBV6-3 with TRBJ2-1; the D call may be TRBD1 or TRBD2 (5 bases each). Germline assignment: CDR1 MNHEY and CDR2 SVGEGT. The CDR3 consists of 13 residues. The CDR3 sequence: CASSKGENKEQFF. The CDR3 region has the DNA TGTGCCAGCAGTAAAGGGGAGAACAAAGAGCAATTCTTC.

Concerning this clonotype: Sequence at one end of the junction differs from germline and may be a read error. The chain carries TRBV29-1 and TRBJ2-5; 7 bases align to TRBD1. Germline CDR1 is SQVTM and CDR2 is ANQGSEA. The CDR3 spans 14 residues. The DNA for the CDR3 is TGTAGCGTTGAAGATCGGCAGGGGGTCGAGACCCAGTACTTC. Its protein product is CSVEDRQGVETQYF.

Concerning this clonotype: At one end the junction does not follow the germline gene, possibly because of a read error. The rearrangement uses TRBV6-4 and TRBJ2-5, with TRBD1 matching over 9 bases. Germline CDR1 and CDR2: MRHNA and SNTAGT. This CDR3 is built from 15 residues. Here the CDR3 DNA reads TGTGCCAGCAATGGGACAGGGAGGACTTTAGAGACCCAGTATTTC. Protein sequence: CASNGTGRTLETQYF.

In this sample, this clonotype turned up many times. The chain uses TRBV12-3 or TRBV12-4 and TRBJ2-1; 12 positions agree with TRBD2. V lost 5 bases to trimming and J lost 5 bases; unmatched junction nucleotides: 10. The CDR3 is 17 residues long. CDR3 sequence (DNA): TGTGCCAGCAGTCCGAGACGCGCTAGCGGGAGGGACAATGAGCAGTTCTTC. Its translation: CASSPRRASGRDNEQFF.

The chain recombines TRBV2 with TRBJ1-2; D is unresolved. V was clipped by 2 bases and J by 6 bases, with 7 bases between them. The germline V gene encodes CDR1 SNHLY and CDR2 FYNNEI. The length of the CDR3 is 12 residues. CDR3 loop: CASSENGNGYTF. In nucleotides, the CDR3 is TGTGCCAGCAGTGAAAACGGGAATGGCTACACCTTC.

The CDR3 protein is CASSSHLLRDSRTDTQYF. The DNA of the CDR3 is TGTGCCAGCAGTTCCCATCTACTCCGGGACAGCCGCACAGATACGCAGTATTTT. The genes are TRBV6-5 and TRBJ2-3, with 7 bases lining up with TRBD1. The CDR3 has 18 residues. Unmatched junction bases numbered 14, after V lost 4 bases and J lost 1 base. CDR1 is MNHEY, CDR2 SVGAGI, per germline.

This chain uses TRBV11-2 with TRBJ2-6; TRBD2 is a possible D gene (5 bases). Germline CDR1 is SGHAT and CDR2 is FQNNGV. There are 15 residues in the CDR3. Trimming left V 10 bases short and J 2 bases short, with 15 bases between. The CDR3 nucleotides read TGTGCCACCCAGCGGCCGCGCCCTGGGGCCAACGTCCTGACTTTC. Translation gives CATQRPRPGANVLTF.

This clonotype was seen only once. The chain uses TRBV28 and TRBJ2-1, with TRBD2 matching over 8 bases. Trimming removed 5 bases from V and 7 bases from J; junction bases left unmatched: 13. The CDR3 is 16 residues long. The germline CDR1 and CDR2 sequences are MDHEN and SYDVKM. CDR3 bases: TGTGCCAGCAGTCTAGGGTACGGGACTAGGAGGAATGAGCAGTTCTTC. Amino acid sequence: CASSLGYGTRRNEQFF.

Details on this clonotype: This may arise from a read error, as a much more abundant clone is one base away. This chain uses TRBV6-1 with TRBJ2-7; D tentatively reads TRBD1 or TRBD2 (5 bases each). CDR3 size: 13 residues. V lost 10 bases and J 4 bases, leaving 17 bases between the germline ends. CDR1 is MNHNS, CDR2 SASEGT, per germline. The CDR3 here is CANSRDGAYEQYF. As DNA, the CDR3 is TGTGCCAACAGCCGGGACGGGGCTTACGAGCAGTACTTC.

Only a few counts were recorded for this clonotype. The chain carries TRBV6-6 and TRBJ1-2; D is undetermined. Germline V gene sequence: CDR1 MNHNY, CDR2 SVGAGI (reference sequence). This CDR3 has 11 amino acids. The V end was cut by 6 bases, the J end by 8 bases, with 10 bases between. CDR3 DNA: TGTGCCAGCAGAAGGGTGGAAGGCTACACCTTC. It encodes CASRRVEGYTF.

This clonotype was seen many times. J is TRBJ1-2 and V is TRBV29-1; D is unresolved. The V end lost 2 bases, the J end lost 2 bases, and 12 bases lay between the germline ends. The CDR3 runs to 14 residues. Germline loops: CDR1 SQVTM, CDR2 ANQGSEA. The CDR3 nucleotides read TGCAGCGTTGAATCGGAGATCTTGAACTATGGCTACACCTTC. Amino acids: CSVESEILNYGYTF.

V is TRBV29-1 and J is TRBJ2-5; perhaps TRBD2 as D (6 bases). Trimming shortened V by 0 bases and J by 5 bases, and 16 bases separated the two germline ends. The CDR3 runs 15 residues. The V gene's germline CDR1 is SQVTM and CDR2 ANQGSEA. In nucleotides, the CDR3 is TGCAGCGTTGAAGAACGACTAGTAAGAGGGGAGACCCAGTACTTC. It codes for CSVEERLVRGETQYF.

With respect to this clonotype: One end of the junction is discordant with germline, which a read error may explain. V gene TRBV11-2 combines with J gene TRBJ2-1; D is possibly TRBD2 (6 bases). The CDR3 has 13 residues. Per germline, CDR1 SGHAT and CDR2 FQNNGV. The CDR3 region is CAGSSSGTQKRFF. CDR3 nucleotides: TGTGCCGGCAGCTCCTCAGGGACTCAAAAGCGGTTCTTC.

The rearrangement uses TRBV29-1 and TRBJ1-1; unclear D gene. Looked up from germline, CDR1 is SQVTM and CDR2 is ANQGSEA. This CDR3 region has 13 residues. Trimming removed 4 bases at V and 2 bases at J, with 11 bases between. The CDR3 DNA reads as TGCAGCGTTGGAAAGGGAATAAACACTGAAGCTTTCTTT. Translating gives CSVGKGINTEAFF.

This rearrangement joins TRBV23-1 to TRBJ2-2; TRBD2 matches at 13 bases. TRBV23-1 is filed as an ORF, its function uncertain. The length of the CDR3 is 19 residues. Trimming at V came to 3 bases and at J to 3 bases, leaving 10 bases not matched to a gene. CDR3 coding DNA: TGCGCCAGCAGTCATTCCGGGACTAGCGGGATTGAAGACACCGGGGAGCTGTTTTTT. The encoded protein is CASSHSGTSGIEDTGELFF.

This clonotype turned up a few times. One end of the junction is discordant with germline, which a read error may explain. The chain is built from TRBV29-1 and TRBJ2-2, with D possibly TRBD2 on 6 matching bases. The CDR3 loop spans 15 amino acids. Per germline, CDR1 SQVTM and CDR2 ANQGSEA. The CDR3 sequence is CSVGVSFPNTGGLFF. DNA for the CDR3: TGCAGCGTTGGGGTGAGCTTTCCGAACACCGGGGGGCTGTTTTTT.

Comment on this clonotype: Compared with germline, one end of the junction differs, possibly owing to a read error. The genes are TRBV5-5 and TRBJ2-7; 10 nucleotides align to TRBD1. The germline CDR1 and CDR2 sequences are SGHKS and YYEKEE (reference sequence). The length of the CDR3 is 18 residues. CDR3 residues: CVSSPTGTGVGLSCEQYF. DNA for the CDR3: TGTGTCAGCAGCCCAACCGGGACAGGGGTCGGCCTTTCCTGCGAGCAGTACTTC.

Regarding this clonotype: One junction end does not reproduce the germline sequence, and a read error may be involved. The CDR3 bases are TGTGCCAGCAGATCGGACGGGTCCTACGAGCAATACTTC. Translated, it gives CASRSDGSYEQYF. The rearrangement uses TRBV2 and TRBJ2-7; D is unclear. Germline-derived CDR1 and CDR2 are SNHLY and FYNNEI. This CDR3 has 13 residues.

This clonotype was seen repeatedly, ten times or more. The rearrangement uses TRBV11-1 and TRBJ2-7; either TRBD1 or TRBD2 may supply D (6 bases each). CDR1 and CDR2 (germline): SGHAT, FQDESV (reference sequence). Trimming cost V 3 bases and J 4 bases, with 16 bases left between them. The CDR3 runs 15 residues. The CDR3 nucleotides read TGTGCCAGCAGCTTCTATACGGGGGCGAATTACGAGCAGTACTTC. As protein: CASSFYTGANYEQYF.

Concerning this clonotype itself: A much larger clone differs by one base, so this may be a read error. The chain carries TRBV10-3 and TRBJ2-1; D gene ambiguous. Per germline, CDR1 ENHRY and CDR2 SYGVKD. This CDR3 spans 15 amino acids. The CDR3 nucleotides read TGTGTCATCAGTGACCCCCTTCGGACCTACAATGAGCAGTTCTTC. Amino acids: CVISDPLRTYNEQFF.

This clonotype occurred once. This clone may be a read error of a much larger clone one base away. The CDR3 end shows no conserved phenylalanine or tryptophan, and so a read error is likely. This chain uses TRBV28 with TRBJ1-2, with 7 bases lining up with TRBD1. CDR3 size: 14 residues. V lost 1 base to trimming and J lost 7 bases; unmatched junction nucleotides: 6. The germline gives CDR1 MDHEN, CDR2 SYDVKM. The CDR3: CASSLSQGISGYTL. CDR3 bases: TGTGCCAGCAGTTTATCACAGGGGATTAGTGGCTACACCCTC.

For this clonotype: This may arise from a read error, as a much more abundant clone is one base away. The genes are TRBV29-1 and TRBJ1-2; perhaps TRBD1 as D (5 bases). There are 15 residues in the CDR3. CDR1 and CDR2 from the germline V gene are SQVTM and ANQGSEA. V gave up 5 bases and J gave up 2 bases, with 18 bases separating them. DNA for the CDR3: TGCAGCGTTCCTCAAGGCGGGGGGTCGAACTATGGCTACACCTTC. Translated, it gives CSVPQGGGSNYGYTF.

The chain has TRBV6-1 and TRBJ2-5, with D perhaps matching TRBD2 (5 bases). Germline values: CDR1 MNHNS, CDR2 SASEGT. V gave up 4 bases and J gave up 1 base, with 13 bases separating them. The CDR3 is made up of 15 amino acids. The CDR3 sequence: CASSVTPLAQETQYF. In nucleotides, the CDR3 is TGTGCCAGCAGTGTAACCCCCCTAGCCCAAGAGACCCAGTACTTC.

This clonotype was counted many times. J is TRBJ2-3 and V is TRBV2; the match to TRBD2 covers 8 bases. The germline gives CDR1 SNHLY, CDR2 FYNNEI. The CDR3 has 16 residues. Losses at the gene ends were 6 bases for V and 1 base for J; bases not matched to a gene: 9. CDR3 loop: CASSVGLVRGTDTQYF. The CDR3 nucleotides are TGTGCCAGCAGCGTGGGACTAGTAAGAGGCACAGATACGCAGTATTTT.

Concerning this clonotype itself: A junction end diverges from the germline sequence, so it may reflect a read error. V gene TRBV7-9 combines with J gene TRBJ2-7; no firm D call. CDR1 SEHNR and CDR2 FQNEAQ come from the germline V gene (reference sequence). The CDR3 totals 14 residues. The CDR3 nucleotides read TGTGCCAGCAGCTTAGTAAGCAGCTCCTACGAGCTGTACTTC. This gives the protein CASSLVSSSYELYF.

The rearrangement uses TRBV7-9 and TRBJ2-1, with no clear D. V lost 5 bases and J lost 8, with 7 bases in between. The length of the CDR3 is 11 residues. Germline V lookup: CDR1 SEHNR, CDR2 FQNEAQ (reference sequence). The CDR3 loop reads CASSPQDEQFF. The DNA of the CDR3 is TGTGCCAGCAGCCCGCAAGATGAGCAGTTCTTC.

Notes on this clonotype: Since a much larger clone is just one base distant, this may be a read error. The genes are TRBV12-3 or TRBV12-4 and TRBJ2-2; 14 bases map to TRBD2. The CDR3 has 18 amino acids. CDR3: CGSSPTLGLAGGTGELFF. CDR3 coding DNA: TGTGGCAGCAGCCCAACCCTAGGACTAGCGGGAGGAACCGGGGAGCTGTTTTTT.